This T cell receptor beta chain was observed in a study of radiotherapy plus CTLA-4 blockade in lung cancer. Germline assignment: CDR1 SNHLY and CDR2 FYNNEI. The CDR3 totals 14 residues. Trimming took 5 bases from V and 7 from J; bases not matched to a gene: 9. Method: immunoSEQ multiplex PCR; TCRdb's copy keeps in-frame clones and lacks some. The table lists approximately 52,000 clones, roughly 77% of them singletons. The sample here was peripheral blood, taken from a patient treated with radiotherapy plus ipilimumab. This receptor was identified in a human donor with non-small cell lung cancer who had a complete response to radiotherapy plus ipilimumab. V is TRBV2 and J is TRBJ1-1, with 8 bases lining up with TRBD1. CDR3 in DNA: TGTGCCAGCAGTCTAGGTGGACAGGGAATTGAAGCTTTCTTT. It translates to CASSLGGQGIEAFF.